What follows are 25 T cell receptor beta chains derived from one specimen sequenced in a study of cytomegalovirus exposure and HLA in healthy donors. The PCR was carried out with 60 Vbeta primers and 13 Jbeta primers. Clones were sequenced by immunoSEQ multiplex PCR, and TCRdb holds only the in-frame ones, with some missing. The sample consists of around 130,000 clones, roughly 79% of them appearing once. The material sequenced was PBMCs. The receptors originated from a boy between 2 and 10 years old in good health and CMV-seronegative.

V gene TRBV2 combines with J gene TRBJ1-5; possibly TRBD1 for D (6 bases). Germline V lookup: CDR1 SNHLY, CDR2 FYNNEI. Trimming shortened V by 6 bases and J by 5 bases, and 14 bases separated the two germline ends. The CDR3 spans 14 residues. The CDR3 sequence is CASSPQGAHQPQHF. The CDR3 nucleotides are TGTGCCAGCAGCCCACAGGGAGCTCATCAGCCCCAGCATTTT.

The rearrangement joins TRBV2 to TRBJ2-7; TRBD1 matches at 9 bases. The CDR3 has 14 residues. J gave up 3 bases and V 8 bases, and 8 bases lay outside the gene matches. The V gene's germline CDR1 is SNHLY and CDR2 FYNNEI. This CDR3 is CASLRTGAYYEQYF. CDR3 in DNA: TGTGCCAGCCTCAGGACAGGGGCCTACTACGAGCAGTACTTC.

A word on this clone: The same CDR3 arises from other DNA sequences in this sample as well. J is TRBJ1-6 and V is TRBV19, with 7 bases matching TRBD1. The CDR3 loop spans 14 amino acids. Germline V gene data show CDR1 as LNHDA and CDR2 as SQIVND (reference sequence). Trimming at V came to 5 bases and at J to 7 bases, leaving 5 bases not matched to a gene. Written as DNA, the CDR3 is TGTGCCAGTAGTTGGCCGGGACAGAATTCACCCCTCCACTTT. It encodes CASSWPGQNSPLHF.

V gene TRBV7-3 combines with J gene TRBJ2-3; D perhaps matches TRBD2 (5 bases). The CDR3 has 14 residues. Trimming shortened V by 1 base and J by 1 base, and 6 bases separated the two germline ends. Germline CDR1 SGHTA, CDR2 FQGTGA. The CDR3 region is CASSLRRGTDTQYF. The CDR3 DNA reads TGTGCCAGCAGCTTAAGGCGGGGCACAGATACGCAGTATTTT.

This chain links TRBV15 with TRBJ2-7; D unclear. Trimming left V 0 bases short and J 3 bases short, with 9 bases between. The CDR3 sequence is 14 residues long. CDR1 and CDR2 from the germline V gene are LNHNV and YYDKDF (reference sequence). The CDR3 coding sequence is TGTGCCACCAGCAGAGAGCCCCTAGACTACGAGCAGTACGTC. This translates into CATSREPLDYEQYV.

The chain joins TRBV18 to TRBJ1-1, with 12 bases lining up with TRBD1. V gave up 7 bases and J gave up 1 base; unmatched junction bases: 16. The CDR3 is made up of 19 amino acids. Looked up from germline, CDR1 is KGHSH and CDR2 is LQKENI. The CDR3 DNA sequence: TGTGCCAGCTATGAATCCGGGACAGGGGGCGCTTGGGGGAACACTGAAGCTTTCTTT. Protein sequence: CASYESGTGGAWGNTEAFF.

The chain has TRBV4-2 and TRBJ2-3, with TRBD2 identical over 10 bases. Germline V gene sequence: CDR1 LGHNA, CDR2 YNFKEQ. The CDR3 sequence is 16 residues long. Trimming at V came to 1 base and at J to 5 bases, leaving 6 bases not matched to a gene. The CDR3 spells CASSQVSASGGDTQYF. The CDR3 coding sequence is TGTGCCAGCAGCCAAGTTTCCGCTAGCGGGGGAGATACGCAGTATTTT.

In DNA form, the CDR3 reads TGTGCCAGCAGCCCAACAGGGGAGTCCTACGAGCAGTACTTC. Its translation: CASSPTGESYEQYF. The rearrangement uses TRBV7-3 and TRBJ2-7; 7 bases fit TRBD1. J gave up 1 base and V 5 bases, and 5 bases lay outside the gene matches. Germline V gene sequence: CDR1 SGHTA, CDR2 FQGTGA. The CDR3 covers 14 residues.

This chain links TRBV6-4 with TRBJ2-1; 10 positions match TRBD1. This CDR3 spans 15 amino acids. Per the germline V gene, CDR1 is MRHNA and CDR2 is SNTAGT. J gave up 4 bases and V 4 bases, and 4 bases lay outside the gene matches. CDR3 sequence: CASSVGQGGYNEQFF. DNA of the CDR3: TGTGCCAGCAGTGTTGGACAGGGGGGTTACAATGAGCAGTTCTTC.

This rearrangement joins TRBV4-2 to TRBJ2-2; tentative D call: TRBD2 (6 bases). Trimming pared 0 bases from V and 2 bases from J, leaving 13 bases between. From germline, CDR1 is LGHNA and CDR2 YNFKEQ. This CDR3 has 17 amino acids. The CDR3 DNA sequence: TGTGCCAGCAGCCAAGAGCGGGACCTGCATAACACCGGGGAGCTGTTTTTT. Translating gives CASSQERDLHNTGELFF.

V and J are TRBV7-9 and TRBJ2-3; D is perhaps TRBD2 (5 bases). Trimming shortened V by 6 bases and J by 8 bases, and 15 bases separated the two germline ends. CDR3 length: 13 amino acids. Per germline, CDR1 SEHNR and CDR2 FQNEAQ (reference sequence). The CDR3 DNA follows: TGTGCCAGCAGTCGGGATCCGGCGGGTACGCAGTATTTT. Translating gives CASSRDPAGTQYF.

V and J are TRBV10-3 and TRBJ2-1; the D gene is possibly TRBD1 (6 bases). Germline CDR1 is ENHRY and CDR2 is SYGVKD. V was clipped by 0 bases and J by 9 bases, with 12 bases between them. The length of the CDR3 is 14 residues. The chain's CDR3 is CAISESAGVSEQFF. CDR3 nucleotides: TGTGCCATCAGTGAGTCGGCAGGGGTGAGTGAGCAGTTCTTC.

With respect to this clone: The sample has other DNA sequences that encode this CDR3 too. The J gene is TRBJ2-1, the V gene TRBV6-4, with 8 nucleotides matching TRBD2. The CDR3 extends over 15 amino acids. CDR1 is MRHNA, CDR2 SNTAGT, per germline. With V trimmed by 0 bases and J by 7 bases, 5 bases remained unmatched. CDR3 loop: CASSDSSGGANEQFF. CDR3 DNA: TGTGCCAGCAGTGACTCAAGCGGGGGAGCGAATGAGCAGTTCTTC.

CDR3 sequence reads: CASSLETSGSGRAGELFF. Written as DNA, the CDR3 is TGTGCCAGCAGCTTAGAGACTAGCGGGTCGGGACGGGCCGGGGAGCTGTTTTTT. This chain links TRBV7-6 with TRBJ2-2; TRBD2 aligns across 10 bases. This CDR3 has 18 amino acids. Germline CDR1 reads SGHVS; CDR2 reads FNYEAQ. With 1 base clipped from V and 6 bases from J, the junction kept 11 bases outside the gene matches.

CDR3 residues: CASSLGLRASGIRETQYF. CDR3 coding DNA: TGTGCCAGCAGCTTGGGTTTACGGGCTAGCGGGATTAGAGAGACCCAGTACTTC. The gene calls are TRBV5-6 and TRBJ2-5, with 9 bases that match TRBD2. V lost 0 bases, J lost 4 bases, and 13 bases stayed unmatched. Germline CDR1 reads SGHDT; CDR2 reads YYEEEE. This CDR3 region has 18 residues.

This chain connects TRBV5-8 to TRBJ1-4; no definite D call. The CDR3 has 16 amino acids. Germline CDR1 is SGHTS and CDR2 is YDEGEE. Trimming took 4 bases from V and 3 from J, leaving 16 bases between them. CDR3 amino acids: CASSPGGMLANEKLFF. The CDR3 nucleotides are TGTGCCAGCAGCCCGGGAGGGATGCTAGCTAATGAAAAACTGTTTTTT.

The chain recombines TRBV30 with TRBJ2-7; 8 positions agree with TRBD2. With 3 bases clipped from V and 2 bases from J, the junction kept 9 bases outside the gene matches. CDR1 and CDR2 (germline): GTSNPN, SVGIG (reference sequence). This CDR3 is built from 15 residues. CDR3 residues: CAWSPGGAAPYEQYF. The CDR3 DNA reads TGTGCCTGGAGCCCCGGGGGGGCTGCCCCCTACGAGCAGTACTTC.

The V and J genes are TRBV7-6 and TRBJ1-5; D gene uncertain. V was clipped by 5 bases and J by 4 bases, with 9 bases between them. The germline CDR1 and CDR2 sequences are SGHVS and FNYEAQ. The CDR3 contains 13 residues. CDR3 in amino acids: CASSPESNQPQHF. The CDR3 DNA reads as TGTGCCAGCAGCCCCGAGTCGAATCAGCCCCAGCATTTT. Full variable domain (missing parts from reference TRBV7-6 and TRBJ1-5): GAGVSQSPRYKVTKRGQDVALRCDPISGHVSLYWYRQALGQGPEFLTYFNYEAQQDKSGLPNDRFSAERPEGSISTLTIQRTEQRDSAMYRCASSPESNQPQHFGDGTRLSIL.

This chain connects TRBV27 to TRBJ1-6; D is unclear. CDR1 is MNHEY, CDR2 SMNVEV, per germline (reference sequence). The ends were cut back, 2 bases at V and 8 bases at J, with 13 bases in the middle. The CDR3 consists of 15 residues. DNA of the CDR3: TGTGCCAGCAGTTTACCCGGGGAAGTGGATTCACCCCTCCACTTT. Translating gives CASSLPGEVDSPLHF.

The V gene is TRBV5-1, the J gene TRBJ2-1, with 7 bases aligning to TRBD2. Germline CDR1 SGHRS, CDR2 YFSETQ. This CDR3 has 15 residues. Trimming cost V 2 bases and J 8 bases; bases outside gene matches: 10. The CDR3 loop reads CASSFGAAGRDEQFF. CDR3 sequence (DNA): TGCGCCAGCAGCTTTGGGGCGGCAGGGAGGGATGAGCAGTTCTTC.

The chain joins TRBV30 to TRBJ1-1; 7 positions agree with TRBD1. Unmatched junction bases numbered 6, after V lost 4 bases and J lost 1 base. CDR3 length: 14 residues. Germline V gene sequence: CDR1 GTSNPN, CDR2 SVGIG (reference sequence). The CDR3 nucleotides read TGTGCCTGGACTCAGGGGACAGCGAACACTGAAGCTTTCTTT. This gives the protein CAWTQGTANTEAFF.

The chain uses TRBV4-1 and TRBJ1-3; D may be TRBD1 (6 bases). Trimming removed 1 base at V and 2 bases at J, with 9 bases between. There are 15 residues in the CDR3. The germline V gene encodes CDR1 MGHRA and CDR2 YSYEKL. The CDR3 coding sequence is TGCGCCAGCAGCCAAGCACAGGGAGCTGGAAACACCATATATTTT. Amino acid sequence: CASSQAQGAGNTIYF.

V usage is TRBV7-8 and J usage is TRBJ2-3, with 10 bases aligning to TRBD1. Losses at the gene ends were 5 bases for V and 2 bases for J; bases not matched to a gene: 10. The CDR3 spans 17 residues. Germline CDR1 SGHVS, CDR2 FQNEAQ. Here the CDR3 reads CASSRGQGERNTDTQYF. DNA of the CDR3: TGTGCCAGCAGCCGAGGACAGGGGGAAAGAAACACAGATACGCAGTATTTT.

This clone came up a few times. The chain is built from TRBV6-4 and TRBJ2-2; 8 positions agree with TRBD1. This CDR3 comprises 14 residues. Per germline, CDR1 MRHNA and CDR2 SNTAGT. Losses at the gene ends were 6 bases for V and 4 bases for J; bases not matched to a gene: 4. The CDR3 bases are TGTGCCAGCAGATTGACAGGGGTCACCGGGGAGCTGTTTTTT. Translating gives CASRLTGVTGELFF.

This chain links TRBV5-1 with TRBJ1-1; the D is unclear. Germline V lookup: CDR1 SGHRS, CDR2 YFSETQ. Between the trimmed V and J ends, which lost 0 bases and 7 bases, there was a span of 7 bases. The CDR3 sequence is 12 residues long. CDR3 residues: CASSLGEGEAFF. The CDR3 region has the DNA TGCGCCAGCAGCTTGGGGGAGGGTGAAGCTTTCTTT.